Below, 14 T cell receptor beta chains from the same sample are listed, as sequenced in a study of CD8 T cells in Susac syndrome. Random hexamers served to reverse transcribe about 0.5 to 1 ug RNA. A single record per CDR3 protein comes from TCRdb applying MiXCR to the immunoSEQ multiplex PCR reads. The sample lists approximately 170,000 distinct CDR3 sequences; about 90% were seen once. Sequenced input: CD4+ T cells from PBMCs. The receptors were sampled from a human donor in good health.

The chain has TRBV24-1 and TRBJ1-2; tentative D call: TRBD1 (5 bases). Trimming stripped 4 bases from V and 5 bases from J, with 10 bases between. The CDR3 has 13 amino acids. Germline assignment: CDR1 KGHDR and CDR2 SFDVKD. The CDR3 region is CATSDQGLYGYTF. CDR3 DNA sequence: TGTGCCACCAGTGACCAGGGCCTTTATGGCTACACCTTC.

The chain links TRBV7-2 to TRBJ1-4, with D perhaps TRBD1 (5 bases). The CDR3 contains 17 residues. Germline values: CDR1 SGHTA, CDR2 FQGNSA. V was shortened by 2 bases and J by 5 bases, with 18 bases between the two germline ends. The CDR3: CASSLTLGRMGNEKLFF. CDR3 DNA: TGTGCCAGCAGCTTAACGTTGGGACGGATGGGGAATGAAAAACTGTTTTTT.

The J gene is TRBJ2-1, the V gene TRBV5-1; possibly TRBD2 for D (6 bases). Germline-derived CDR1 and CDR2 are SGHRS and YFSETQ. The germline V and J ends were trimmed by 6 bases and 0 bases, with 16 bases remaining between them. The CDR3 is made up of 16 amino acids. CDR3 DNA sequence: TGCGCCAGCATCCCCGGCGGCGGGGCCTCCTACAATGAGCAGTTCTTC. Amino acids: CASIPGGGASYNEQFF.

The CDR3, as DNA: TGCGCCAGCAGCTTAGAACGGGGGGAGGGAGAGACCCAGTACTTC. Protein: CASSLERGEGETQYF. The chain uses TRBV5-1 and TRBJ2-5; the match to TRBD2 covers 7 bases. This CDR3 is built from 15 residues. The trim removed 2 bases at V and 4 bases at J, leaving 8 bases unmatched. The germline gives CDR1 SGHRS, CDR2 YFSETQ.

The chain carries TRBV7-2 and TRBJ2-3; the match to TRBD2 covers 9 bases. The CDR3 runs 17 residues. Germline V gives CDR1 SGHTA, CDR2 FQGNSA. Germline trimming cut 2 bases from V and 5 bases from J; bases unmatched to any gene: 11. The CDR3 DNA is TGTGCCAGCAGCTTACGGTCGGCGGGGGGGCGAAGAGATACGCAGTATTTT. Amino acid sequence: CASSLRSAGGRRDTQYF.

This rearrangement joins TRBV7-9 to TRBJ2-5; 10 nucleotides line up with TRBD2. The V gene's germline CDR1 is SEHNR and CDR2 FQNEAQ (reference sequence). V lost 4 bases and J lost 0; bases outside the gene matches: 14. This CDR3 spans 19 amino acids. DNA for the CDR3: TGTGCCAGCAGCTGGCCCCCTGAGGAGAGCGGGGGGGACCAAGAGACCCAGTACTTC. Translation: CASSWPPEESGGDQETQYF.

The chain combines TRBV20-1 with TRBJ2-7, with 10 bases aligning to TRBD2. The V segment lost 4 bases and the J segment 6 bases; nucleotides outside the gene matches: 9. The CDR3 extends over 14 amino acids. Germline V gene data show CDR1 as DFQATT and CDR2 as SNEGSKA (reference sequence). The CDR3 loop is CSATPPSGSFEQYF. CDR3 nucleotides: TGCAGTGCTACCCCCCCTAGCGGGAGCTTCGAGCAGTACTTC.

This chain's CDR3 is CATTGRLNTEAFF. The CDR3 coding sequence is TGTGCCACAACGGGACGTCTGAACACTGAAGCTTTCTTT. This rearrangement joins TRBV25-1 to TRBJ1-1; D is perhaps TRBD1 (5 bases). The V end lost 10 bases, the J end lost 0 bases, and 12 bases lay between the germline ends. The CDR3 is 13 residues long. Germline V CDR1 and CDR2: MGHDK, SYGVNS.

V is TRBV2 and J is TRBJ1-1; 8 bases agree with TRBD1. There are 12 residues in the CDR3. V was pared by 4 bases and J by 11 bases, with 6 bases of the junction left unmatched. CDR1 SNHLY and CDR2 FYNNEI come from the germline V gene. The CDR3 region is CASSGTGRTAFF. In DNA, the CDR3 is TGTGCCAGCAGTGGGACAGGGCGGACGGCTTTCTTT.

This rearrangement joins TRBV5-1 to TRBJ2-5; TRBD1 matches at 7 bases. From germline, CDR1 is SGHRS and CDR2 YFSETQ. This CDR3 comprises 15 residues. V was clipped by 0 bases and J by 2 bases; unmatched bases: 4. The CDR3 is CASSLGPGQQETQYF. The CDR3 nucleotides read TGCGCCAGCAGCTTGGGCCCGGGACAGCAAGAGACCCAGTACTTC.

This sequence joins TRBV19 and TRBJ2-2; 8 bases map to TRBD1. The trim removed 1 base at V and 0 bases at J, leaving 4 bases unmatched. Germline V gene data show CDR1 as LNHDA and CDR2 as SQIVND (reference sequence). The CDR3 has 17 amino acids. The DNA for the CDR3 is TGTGCCAGTAGTATAGGGGACAGGTCAGCGAACACCGGGGAGCTGTTTTTT. Amino acids: CASSIGDRSANTGELFF.

This clonotype was recorded a few times. This chain connects TRBV6-2 or TRBV6-3 to TRBJ1-2; D might be TRBD1 (5 bases). This CDR3 contains 14 residues. V was shortened by 5 bases and J by 7 bases, with 17 bases between the two germline ends. The V gene's germline CDR1 is MNHEY and CDR2 SVGEGT. The CDR3 reads CASSPQGGWSGYTF. The CDR3, as DNA: TGTGCCAGCAGTCCGCAGGGAGGTTGGTCTGGCTACACCTTC.

This rearrangement joins TRBV9 to TRBJ2-2; TRBD2 matches at 8 bases. After removal of 3 bases from V and 3 bases from J, the junction contained 7 bases not matched to a gene. The CDR3 is 16 residues long. Germline CDR1 reads SGDLS; CDR2 reads YYNGEE. The CDR3 protein is CASSERTSSYTGELFF. CDR3 bases: TGTGCCAGCAGCGAAAGGACTAGCAGTTACACCGGGGAGCTGTTTTTT.

The genes are TRBV6-5 and TRBJ1-1; D is unresolved. The ends were cut back, 2 bases at V and 0 bases at J, with 10 bases in the middle. The germline gives CDR1 MNHEY, CDR2 SVGAGI. The CDR3 extends over 15 amino acids. CDR3 loop: CASSYPGRMNTEAFF. CDR3 nucleotides: TGTGCCAGCAGTTACCCTGGGAGGATGAACACTGAAGCTTTCTTT.